The clone carrying this T cell receptor (beta chain) was picked up a small number of times. Its target is not known. The CDR3 loop spans 10 amino acids. V lost 10 bases and J 9 bases, leaving 7 bases between the germline ends. Germline-derived CDR1 and CDR2 are LGHDT and YNNKEL (reference sequence). Both iRepertoire HTBI primers and Arm-PCR of CDR3 regions were used to build the TCR beta libraries. One entry per CDR3 protein results from TCRdb running MiXCR on the multiplex PCR reads. The sample carries fewer than 350,000 distinct CDR3 sequences, about 20% recorded once. The data were taken from a study of regulatory T cells in long-lasting Graves disease. Time point indicated: newly diagnosed GD, antithyroid drugs for less than 3 months. From RNA extracted from PBMCs, the TCR library was made. Per American Thyroid Association guidelines, Graves' disease was diagnosed. The authors drew 8.5 to 9 milliliters of peripheral blood into EDTA tubes.

Overall study findings and caveats: Persistent cases of Graves' showed reduced TCR diversity relative to newly diagnosed patients.

The chain couples TRBV3-1 to TRBJ1-6; possible D gene TRBD1, 5 bases. This specimen consisted of peripheral blood mononuclear cells (PBMCs), obtained at new diagnosis, from a patient treated with antithyroid drugs. This clonotype originated in a female donor with Graves disease. The CDR3 here is CATGGSPLHF. Here the CDR3 DNA reads TGTGCCACGGGGGGTTCACCCCTCCACTTT. The whole variable domain, remainder taken from reference TRBV3-1 and TRBJ1-6, is DTAVSQTPKYLVTQMGNDKSIKCEQNLGHDTMYWYKQDSKKFLKIMFSYNNKELIINETVPNRFSPKSPDKAHLNLHINSLELGDSAVYFCATGGSPLHFGNGTRLTVT.